This T cell receptor (beta chain) came from a study of T cells in women clearing cervical HPV infection. Overall study: Controls were women whose single incident HPV16 infection cleared within 12 months without precancer or cancer. Controls gave blood once infection was undetectable; cases at lesion identification. Overall study findings and caveats: Unknown T-cell numbers per sample may underlie the richness differences. Repertoire richness, not evenness, was significantly elevated in CIN3+ cases versus controls.

The length of the CDR3 is 16 residues. J was trimmed by 7 bases and V by 0 bases; bases with no gene match: 8. CDR1 is MGHRA and CDR2 is YSYEKL in the germline V gene. Note on this clone: What it binds is unknown. With the read ending 3 residues before the CDR3 end, the germline J gene is used to fill in that end.

Assay: immunoSEQ multiplex PCR; the TCRdb copy retains only in-frame clones and omits some. This table holds about 14,000 clones. The rearrangement joins TRBV4-1 to TRBJ1-4; 7 bases are shared with TRBD1. The sequenced material came from blood buffy coat. This receptor was taken from a woman aged 18-70 years with a cervical HPV16 infection that either progressed to CIN3+ or cleared (not recorded which). This CDR3 reads CASSQEGQGVVEKLFF. The covered CDR3 bases are TGCGCCAGCAGCCAAGAGGGGCAGGGGGTTGTTGAAAAA.